This TCR beta chain was retrieved from a study of CD8 T cells in Susac syndrome. The wider study: When their blood was taken, patients with Susac syndrome were therapy-naive, taking corticosteroids, or taking intravenous immunoglobulin alone.

V lost 5 bases, J lost 1 base, and 18 bases lay in between. Germline V CDR1 and CDR2: SEHNR, FQNEAQ (reference sequence). There are 17 residues in the CDR3. Random-hexamer reverse transcription was applied to roughly 0.5 to 1 ug RNA. Amplification of TCR beta CDR3 by immunoSEQ multiplex PCR spanned 54 Vbeta and 13 Jbeta. TCRdb re-analysed the immunoSEQ multiplex PCR reads in MiXCR, keeping a single row per CDR3 protein. This table has around 200,000 distinct CDR3 sequences, roughly 94% appearing once. Peripheral blood CD8+ and CD4+ T cells were profiled by TCR beta sequencing. The sequence was obtained from a human donor with Susac syndrome. The specimen sequenced was CD4+ T cells from PBMCs. The chain has TRBV7-9 and TRBJ1-5; possibly TRBD1 for D (6 bases). In DNA form, the CDR3 reads TGTGCCAGCAGCCCCGGGACACTATTGGAGAGCAATCAGCCCCAGCATTTT. It encodes CASSPGTLLESNQPQHF. Based on the CDR3 plus reference TRBV7-9 and TRBJ1-5, the full variable domain is DTGVSQNPRHKITKRGQNVTFRCDPISEHNRLYWYRQTLGQGPEFLTYFQNEAQLEKSRLLSDRFSAERPKGSFSTLEIQRTEQGDSAMYLCASSPGTLLESNQPQHFGDGTRLSIL.